Detailed here is one T cell receptor (beta chain). Its target is not known. Transcripts of RNA were the source for amplifying TCR beta CDR3 regions. An initial RT-PCR round employing HTBI primers preceded a second-round multiplex PCR. TCRdb processed the multiplex PCR reads anew with MiXCR; each CDR3 protein has one entry. This sample has about 740,000 distinct CDR3 sequences, with around 40% found just once. The sample comes from a study of Graves' ophthalmopathy and Graves' hyperthyroidism. Study-wide points: Most thyroid-expanded clonotypes exceeding 0.001 frequency were also found in blood. A 13-signature model separated ophthalmopathy from stable hyperthyroidism, 85% to 90% sensitivity, about 81% specificity. The model achieved 55% to 71% sensitivity and 72% to 85% specificity for ophthalmopathy progression.

The diagnosis was founded upon clinical symptoms, serum thyroxine, TRAb, thyroid ultrasound and orbital computed tomography. The CDR3 totals 16 residues. V dropped 1 base and J dropped 1; count of bases not matched to a gene: 3. CDR1 is SGHTA and CDR2 is FQGNSA in the germline V gene. The sequenced sample was peripheral blood. This chain links TRBV7-2 with TRBJ2-5; TRBD2 matches at 10 bases. This TCR derives from an adult man with Graves' ophthalmopathy. DNA for the CDR3: TGTGCCAGCAGCTTAGAGAGACTAGCGGGCCAAGAGACCCAGTACTTC. It specifies CASSLERLAGQETQYF.